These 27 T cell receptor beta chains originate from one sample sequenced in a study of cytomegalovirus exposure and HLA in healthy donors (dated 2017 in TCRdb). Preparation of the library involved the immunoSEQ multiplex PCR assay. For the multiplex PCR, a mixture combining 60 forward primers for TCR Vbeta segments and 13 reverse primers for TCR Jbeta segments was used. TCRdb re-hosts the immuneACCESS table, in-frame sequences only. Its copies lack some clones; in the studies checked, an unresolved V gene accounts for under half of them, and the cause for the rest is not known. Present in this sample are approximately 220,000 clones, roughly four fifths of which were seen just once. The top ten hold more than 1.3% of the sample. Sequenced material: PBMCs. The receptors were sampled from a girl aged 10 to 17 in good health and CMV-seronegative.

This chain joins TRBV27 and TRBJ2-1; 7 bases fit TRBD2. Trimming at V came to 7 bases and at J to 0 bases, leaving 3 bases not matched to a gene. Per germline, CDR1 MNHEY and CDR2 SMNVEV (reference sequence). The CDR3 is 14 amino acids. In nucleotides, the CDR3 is TGTGCCAGCACCCAGCGGGGCTCCTACAATGAGCAGTTCTTC. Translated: CASTQRGSYNEQFF.

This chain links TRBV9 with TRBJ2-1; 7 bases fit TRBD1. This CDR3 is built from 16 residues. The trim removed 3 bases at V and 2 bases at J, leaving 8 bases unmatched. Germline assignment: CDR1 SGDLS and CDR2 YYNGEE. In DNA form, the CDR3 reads TGTGCCAGCAGCGACTCCGTGGGACAGCCCTACAATGAGCAGTTCTTC. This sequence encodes CASSDSVGQPYNEQFF.

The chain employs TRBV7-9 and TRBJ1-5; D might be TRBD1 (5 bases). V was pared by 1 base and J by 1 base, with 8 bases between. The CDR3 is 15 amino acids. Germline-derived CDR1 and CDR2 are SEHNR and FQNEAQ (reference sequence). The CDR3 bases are TGTGCCAGCAGCTTAGGCCAGGGCAGCAATCAGCCCCAGCATTTT. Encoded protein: CASSLGQGSNQPQHF.

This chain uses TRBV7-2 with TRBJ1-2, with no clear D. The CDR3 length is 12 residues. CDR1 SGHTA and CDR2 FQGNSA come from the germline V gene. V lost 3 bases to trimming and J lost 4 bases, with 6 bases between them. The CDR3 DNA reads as TGTGCCAGCAGCTTCGGTTCCTATGGCTACACCTTC. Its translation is CASSFGSYGYTF.

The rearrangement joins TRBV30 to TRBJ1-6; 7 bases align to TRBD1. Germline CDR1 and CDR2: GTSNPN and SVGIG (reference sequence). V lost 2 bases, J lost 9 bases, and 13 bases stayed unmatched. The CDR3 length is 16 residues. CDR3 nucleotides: TGTGCCTGGAGTCTCGGGAAGGGAACAGGGGCTTCACCCCTCCACTTT. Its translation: CAWSLGKGTGASPLHF. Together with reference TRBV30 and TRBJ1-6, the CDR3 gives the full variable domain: SQTIHQWPATLVQPVGSPLSLECTVEGTSNPNLYWYRQAAGRGLQLLFYSVGIGQISSEVPQNLSASRPQDRQFILSSKKLLLSDSGFYLCAWSLGKGTGASPLHFGNGTRLTVT.

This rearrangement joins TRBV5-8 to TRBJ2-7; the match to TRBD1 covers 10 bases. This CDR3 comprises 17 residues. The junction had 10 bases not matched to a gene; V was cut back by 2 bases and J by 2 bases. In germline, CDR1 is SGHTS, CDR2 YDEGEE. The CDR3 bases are TGTGCCAGCAGCTTATCTCTACTAGGGACAGGGGCCTACGAGCAGTACTTC. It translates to CASSLSLLGTGAYEQYF.

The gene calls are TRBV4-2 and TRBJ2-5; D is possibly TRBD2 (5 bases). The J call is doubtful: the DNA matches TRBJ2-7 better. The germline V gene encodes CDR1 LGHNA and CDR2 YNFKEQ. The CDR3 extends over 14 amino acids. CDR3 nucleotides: TGTGCCAGCAGCCAAGATATTGGGGAGTACGAGCAGTACTTC. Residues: CASSQDIGEYEQYF.

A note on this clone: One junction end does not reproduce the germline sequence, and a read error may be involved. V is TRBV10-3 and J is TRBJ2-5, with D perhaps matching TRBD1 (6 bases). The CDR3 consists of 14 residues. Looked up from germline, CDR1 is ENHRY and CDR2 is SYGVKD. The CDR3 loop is CAISAGTQQATQYF. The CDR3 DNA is TGTGCCATCAGCGCCGGGACACAGCAAGCGACCCAGTACTTC.

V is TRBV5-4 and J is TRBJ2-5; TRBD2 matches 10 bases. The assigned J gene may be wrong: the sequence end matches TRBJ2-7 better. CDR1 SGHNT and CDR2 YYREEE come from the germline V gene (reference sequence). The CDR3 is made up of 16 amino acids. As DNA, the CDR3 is TGTGCCAGCAGCTTGGATTCGAGACTAGCGGGTAACGAGCAGTACTTC. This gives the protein CASSLDSRLAGNEQYF.

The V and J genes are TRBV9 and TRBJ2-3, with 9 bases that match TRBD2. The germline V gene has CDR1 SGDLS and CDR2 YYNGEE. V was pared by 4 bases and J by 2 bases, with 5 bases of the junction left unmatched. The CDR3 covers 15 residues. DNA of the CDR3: TGTGCCAGCAGCTTTAGCGGGAGTGTCACAGATACGCAGTATTTT. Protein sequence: CASSFSGSVTDTQYF.

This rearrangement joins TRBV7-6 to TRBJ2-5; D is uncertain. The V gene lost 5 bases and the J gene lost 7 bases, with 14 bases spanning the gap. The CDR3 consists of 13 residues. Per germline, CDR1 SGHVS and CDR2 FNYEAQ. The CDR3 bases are TGTGCCAGCAGCCTAATGGAGAGAGGGACCCAGTACTTC. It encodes CASSLMERGTQYF.

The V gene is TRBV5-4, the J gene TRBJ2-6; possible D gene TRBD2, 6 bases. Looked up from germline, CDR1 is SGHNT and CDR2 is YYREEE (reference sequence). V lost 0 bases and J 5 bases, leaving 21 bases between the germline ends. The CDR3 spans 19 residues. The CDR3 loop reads CASSLALAARLTWANVLTF. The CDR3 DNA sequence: TGTGCCAGCAGCTTGGCCTTAGCGGCACGACTAACCTGGGCCAACGTCCTGACTTTC.

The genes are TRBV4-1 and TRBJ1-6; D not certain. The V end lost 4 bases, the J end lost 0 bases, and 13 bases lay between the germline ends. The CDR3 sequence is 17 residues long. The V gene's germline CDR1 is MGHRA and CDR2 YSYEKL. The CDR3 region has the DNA TGCGCCAGCAGCCCTTGGGCAGGCAGCTCCTATAATTCACCCCTCCACTTT. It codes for CASSPWAGSSYNSPLHF.

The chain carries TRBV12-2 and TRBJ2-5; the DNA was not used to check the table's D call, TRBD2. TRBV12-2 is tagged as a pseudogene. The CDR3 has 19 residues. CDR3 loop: CASRFQAGTSSSWDETQYF. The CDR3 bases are TGTGCAAGTCGCTTCCAGGCCGGGACTAGCTCTTCCTGGGACGAGACCCAGTACTTC.

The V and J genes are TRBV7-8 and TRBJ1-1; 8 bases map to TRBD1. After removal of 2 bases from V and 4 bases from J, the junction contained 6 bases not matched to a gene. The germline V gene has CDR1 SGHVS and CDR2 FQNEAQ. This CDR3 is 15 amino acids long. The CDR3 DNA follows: TGTGCCAGCAGCTTAATCAGGGGGCGTTCCACTGAAGCTTTCTTT. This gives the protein CASSLIRGRSTEAFF.

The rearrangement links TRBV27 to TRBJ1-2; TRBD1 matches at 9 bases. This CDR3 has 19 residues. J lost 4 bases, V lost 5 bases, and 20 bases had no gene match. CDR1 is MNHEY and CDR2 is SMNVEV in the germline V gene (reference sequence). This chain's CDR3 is CASSPRGENRGPLRYGYTF. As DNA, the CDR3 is TGTGCCAGCAGTCCCCGGGGGGAGAACAGGGGGCCGCTCCGCTATGGCTACACCTTC.

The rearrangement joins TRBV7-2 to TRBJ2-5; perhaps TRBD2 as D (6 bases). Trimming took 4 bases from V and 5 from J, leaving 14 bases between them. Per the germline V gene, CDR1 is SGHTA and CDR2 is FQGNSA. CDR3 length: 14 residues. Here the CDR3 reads CASSSPRGIETQYF. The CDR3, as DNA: TGTGCCAGCAGCTCGCCTCGGGGGATCGAGACCCAGTACTTC.

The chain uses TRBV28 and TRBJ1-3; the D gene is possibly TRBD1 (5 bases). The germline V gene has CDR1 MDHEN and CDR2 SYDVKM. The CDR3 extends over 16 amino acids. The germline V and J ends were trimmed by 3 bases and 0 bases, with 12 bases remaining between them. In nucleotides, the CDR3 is TGTGCCAGCAGTTTGGCAGGGCCTCGCTCTGGAAACACCATATATTTT. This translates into CASSLAGPRSGNTIYF.

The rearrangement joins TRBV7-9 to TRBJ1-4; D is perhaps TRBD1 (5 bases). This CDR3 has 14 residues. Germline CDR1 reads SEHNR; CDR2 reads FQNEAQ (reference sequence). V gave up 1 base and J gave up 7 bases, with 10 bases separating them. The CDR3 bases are TGTGCCAGCAGCTTAGGGCAGGGAATTGAAAAACTGTTTTTT. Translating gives CASSLGQGIEKLFF. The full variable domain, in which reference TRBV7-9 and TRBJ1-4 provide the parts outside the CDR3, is DTGVSQNPRHKITKRGQNVTFRCDPISEHNRLYWYRQTLGQGPEFLTYFQNEAQLEKSRLLSDRFSAERPKGSFSTLEIQRTEQGDSAMYLCASSLGQGIEKLFFGSGTQLSVL.

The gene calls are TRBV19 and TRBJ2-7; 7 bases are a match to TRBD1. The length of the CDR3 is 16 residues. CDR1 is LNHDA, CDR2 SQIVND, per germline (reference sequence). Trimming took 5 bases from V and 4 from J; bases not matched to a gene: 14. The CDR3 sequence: CASSSRPTGSGYEQYF. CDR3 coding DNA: TGTGCCAGTAGTTCCCGTCCGACAGGGTCAGGGTACGAGCAGTACTTC.

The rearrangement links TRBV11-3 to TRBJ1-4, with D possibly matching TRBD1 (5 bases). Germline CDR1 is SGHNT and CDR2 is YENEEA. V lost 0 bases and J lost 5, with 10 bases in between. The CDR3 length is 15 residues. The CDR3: CASSLDTAGNEKLFF. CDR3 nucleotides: TGTGCCAGCAGCTTAGATACGGCAGGGAATGAAAAACTGTTTTTT.

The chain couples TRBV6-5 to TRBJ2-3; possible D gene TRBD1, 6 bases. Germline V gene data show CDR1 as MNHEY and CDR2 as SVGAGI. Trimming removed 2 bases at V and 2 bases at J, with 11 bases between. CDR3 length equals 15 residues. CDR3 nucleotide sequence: TGTGCCAGCAGTTACAGGGGGTCCCACACAGATACGCAGTATTTT. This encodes CASSYRGSHTDTQYF.

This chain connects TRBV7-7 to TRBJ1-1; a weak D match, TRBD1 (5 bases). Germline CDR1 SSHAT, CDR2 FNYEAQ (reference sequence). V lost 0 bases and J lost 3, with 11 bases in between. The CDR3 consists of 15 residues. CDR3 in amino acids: CASSLAGGGDTEAFF. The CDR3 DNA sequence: TGTGCCAGCAGCTTAGCGGGGGGAGGAGACACTGAAGCTTTCTTT.

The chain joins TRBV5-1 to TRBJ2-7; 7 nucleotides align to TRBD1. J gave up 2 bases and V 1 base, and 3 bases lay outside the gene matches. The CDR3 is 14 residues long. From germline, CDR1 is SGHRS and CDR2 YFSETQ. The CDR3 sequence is CASSLRGGAYEQYF. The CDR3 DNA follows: TGCGCCAGCAGCTTGCGAGGGGGCGCCTACGAGCAGTACTTC.

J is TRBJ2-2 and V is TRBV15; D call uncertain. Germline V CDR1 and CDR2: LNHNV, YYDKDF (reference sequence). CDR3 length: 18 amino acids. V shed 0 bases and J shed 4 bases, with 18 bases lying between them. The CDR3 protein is CATSRDRVTLHRTGELFF. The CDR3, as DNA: TGTGCCACCAGCAGAGATCGGGTCACGTTACATCGCACCGGGGAGCTGTTTTTT.

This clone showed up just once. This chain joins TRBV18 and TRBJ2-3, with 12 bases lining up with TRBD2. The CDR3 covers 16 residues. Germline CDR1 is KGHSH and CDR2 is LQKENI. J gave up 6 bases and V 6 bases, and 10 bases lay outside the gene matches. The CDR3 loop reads CASSPLAGGPSDTQYF. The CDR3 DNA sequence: TGTGCCAGCTCGCCGCTAGCGGGGGGGCCATCCGATACGCAGTATTTT.

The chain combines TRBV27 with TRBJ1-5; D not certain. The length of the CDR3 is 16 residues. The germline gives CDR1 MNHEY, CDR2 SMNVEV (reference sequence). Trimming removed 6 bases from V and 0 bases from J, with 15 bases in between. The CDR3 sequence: CASRVGRFPSNQPQHF. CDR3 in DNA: TGTGCCAGCAGGGTAGGCAGGTTTCCTAGCAATCAGCCCCAGCATTTT.